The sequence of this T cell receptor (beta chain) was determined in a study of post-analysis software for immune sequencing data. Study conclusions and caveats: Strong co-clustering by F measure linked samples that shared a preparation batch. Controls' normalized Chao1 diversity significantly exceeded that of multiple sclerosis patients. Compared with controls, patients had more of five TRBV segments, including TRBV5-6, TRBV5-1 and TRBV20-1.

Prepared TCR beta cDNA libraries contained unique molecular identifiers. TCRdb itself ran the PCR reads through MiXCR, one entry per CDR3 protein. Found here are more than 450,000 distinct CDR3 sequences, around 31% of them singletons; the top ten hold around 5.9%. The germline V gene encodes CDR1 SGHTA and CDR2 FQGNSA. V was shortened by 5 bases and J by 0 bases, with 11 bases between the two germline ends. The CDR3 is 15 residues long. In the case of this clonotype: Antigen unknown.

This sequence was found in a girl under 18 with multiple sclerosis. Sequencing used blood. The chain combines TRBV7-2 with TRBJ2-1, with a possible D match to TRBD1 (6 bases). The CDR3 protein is CASSNGQSSYNEQFF. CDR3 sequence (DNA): TGTGCCAGCAGCAATGGACAGAGCTCCTACAATGAGCAGTTCTTC.